This TCR beta chain was captured in a study of cytomegalovirus exposure and HLA in healthy donors. Across the whole study: Findings of an earlier analysis included roughly 110 million unique TCR beta sequences from some 180 million T cells. Overall study findings and caveats: Later analysis reportedly placed an Asian-associated ancestry cluster below the roughly 680-donor mean in N-insertions.

V lost 9 bases and J 6 bases, leaving 21 bases between the germline ends. Germline assignment: CDR1 MNHEY and CDR2 SVGAGI. The CDR3 covers 15 residues. To note about this clone: Its specificity is not known.

It was with 60 Vbeta and 13 Jbeta primers that the PCR ran. The method was immunoSEQ multiplex PCR; TCRdb's version includes in-frame clones alone and lacks a portion of them. The data contain 100,000 to 150,000 clones, over 70% of them singletons. The V gene is TRBV6-5, the J gene TRBJ2-1; a weak D match, TRBD1 (6 bases). Sequenced material: PBMCs. The sequence was obtained from a female donor in good health and CMV-seronegative. The CDR3 nucleotides read TGTGCCAGTCGAACCCCGGGACACCAGGGCAATGAGCAGTTCTTC. It yields the protein CASRTPGHQGNEQFF.